One sample yielded the 3 T cell receptor beta chains listed below, sequenced in a study of shared clonotypes between healthy human individuals. CD45RO negativity and positive selection for CCR7 defined naive CD8 cells, a population that excluded terminally differentiated effector memory CD45RA+ cells. Clones were read by immunoSEQ multiplex PCR, and TCRdb kept only the in-frame ones, dropping some. The repertoire includes nearly 2 million clones, over 85% of them detected once, and approximately 1.2% sits in the top ten. The specimen sequenced was naive CD8+ T cells sorted from blood. The receptors shown here come from a man between 18 and 35 years old in good health.

This chain links TRBV4-1 with TRBJ2-5; no clear D gene. The CDR3 is made up of 13 amino acids. Trimming stripped 8 bases from V and 5 bases from J, with 15 bases between. Per germline, CDR1 MGHRA and CDR2 YSYEKL. The CDR3 nucleotides are TGCGCCAGCGAGGATCAGGTGGGGGAGACCCAGTACTTC. Protein sequence: CASEDQVGETQYF.

The rearrangement uses TRBV5-4 and TRBJ2-3; no definite D call. V lost 0 bases and J 4 bases, leaving 6 bases between the germline ends. CDR1 is SGHNT and CDR2 is YYREEE in the germline V gene (reference sequence). The CDR3 covers 13 residues. CDR3 DNA: TGTGCCAGCAGCTTGGCTTGGGCAGATACGCAGTATTTT. It is translated as CASSLAWADTQYF.

Note on this clone: Other DNA variants within this sample encode the same CDR3. This chain uses TRBV7-9 with TRBJ2-3; perhaps TRBD1 as D (5 bases). Trimming removed 1 base from V and 6 bases from J, with 5 bases in between. Germline V lookup: CDR1 SEHNR, CDR2 FQNEAQ (reference sequence). This CDR3 is built from 12 residues. CDR3: CASSLDRDTQYF. The CDR3, as DNA: TGTGCCAGCAGCTTAGACAGGGATACGCAGTATTTT. Drawing the rest from reference TRBV7-9 and TRBJ2-3, the complete variable domain is DTGVSQNPRHKITKRGQNVTFRCDPISEHNRLYWYRQTLGQGPEFLTYFQNEAQLEKSRLLSDRFSAERPKGSFSTLEIQRTEQGDSAMYLCASSLDRDTQYFGPGTRLTVL.